These 13 T cell receptor beta chains share one sample of origin, sequenced in a study of T cells after yellow fever vaccination. TCRdb analysed the 5' RACE reads with MiXCR anew, one entry per CDR3 protein. The sample contains hundreds of thousands of distinct CDR3 sequences, around 3.9% of which appear only once. This sample comprised PBMCs, obtained on the day of the yellow fever booster vaccination. These receptors were taken from a man in his late teens or twenties who received the YFV17D yellow fever vaccine.

This clonotype showed up many times. The genes are TRBV7-3 and TRBJ2-2; maybe TRBD2 (5 bases). This CDR3 has 15 amino acids. The V end lost 5 bases, the J end lost 4 bases, and 14 bases lay between the germline ends. CDR1 SGHTA and CDR2 FQGTGA come from the germline V gene. The CDR3 region is CASSPGTGGTGELFF. As DNA, the CDR3 is TGTGCCAGCAGCCCCGGAACCGGAGGCACCGGGGAGCTGTTTTTT.

The chain joins TRBV5-8 to TRBJ2-7; D ambiguous. The CDR3 runs 13 residues. Germline lookup yields CDR1 SGHTS and CDR2 YDEGEE. Trimming removed 4 bases from V and 7 bases from J, with 15 bases in between. CDR3: CASSTRGLGEQYV. The CDR3 nucleotides are TGTGCCAGCAGCACGCGTGGGTTGGGGGAGCAGTACGTC.

This clonotype has ten or more counts. The CDR3 loop is CASSPGLPVATQYF. The CDR3 DNA is TGTGCCAGCAGCCCGGGACTGCCCGTCGCGACCCAGTACTTC. This chain joins TRBV5-6 and TRBJ2-5; D is perhaps TRBD2 (6 bases). V lost 4 bases and J 7 bases, leaving 17 bases between the germline ends. The CDR3 is 14 amino acids. Per the germline V gene, CDR1 is SGHDT and CDR2 is YYEEEE.

This clonotype appeared many times. This rearrangement joins TRBV4-3 to TRBJ1-2; the D gene is possibly TRBD1 (6 bases). The CDR3 length is 13 residues. Germline CDR1 reads LGHNA; CDR2 reads YSLEER. V lost 2 bases and J 8 bases, leaving 12 bases between the germline ends. The CDR3 protein is CASSQSTGIGYTF. As DNA, the CDR3 is TGCGCCAGCAGCCAATCCACAGGGATAGGCTACACCTTC.

The rearrangement links TRBV4-2 to TRBJ1-5; D is unclear. In germline, CDR1 is LGHNA, CDR2 YNFKEQ. V was cut by 0 bases and J by 7 bases, with 7 bases left in between. The CDR3 consists of 13 residues. CDR3 protein: CASSQDWYQPQHF. CDR3 coding DNA: TGTGCCAGCAGCCAAGATTGGTACCAGCCCCAGCATTTT.

The chain combines TRBV5-5 with TRBJ1-1; possibly TRBD1 for D (6 bases). CDR3 length: 15 amino acids. V was clipped by 4 bases and J by 1 base, with 14 bases between them. Per the germline V gene, CDR1 is SGHKS and CDR2 is YYEKEE (reference sequence). The CDR3 sequence is CASSPNPTGNTEAFF. CDR3 nucleotides: TGTGCCAGCAGCCCAAACCCGACAGGGAACACTGAAGCTTTCTTT.

CDR3 amino acids: CASSQDPTGEATNEKLFF. In DNA form, the CDR3 reads TGTGCCAGCAGCCAAGATCCGACAGGGGAGGCCACTAATGAAAAACTGTTTTTT. The rearrangement uses TRBV5-6 and TRBJ1-4, with 8 bases that match TRBD1. CDR3 length: 18 residues. The V segment lost 4 bases and the J segment 2 bases; nucleotides outside the gene matches: 13. CDR1 and CDR2 (germline): SGHDT, YYEEEE.

This clonotype was observed a handful of times. V usage is TRBV19 and J usage is TRBJ1-2, with D maybe TRBD1 (5 bases). The CDR3 contains 15 residues. Trimming shortened V by 5 bases and J by 0 bases, and 13 bases separated the two germline ends. Germline V CDR1 and CDR2: LNHDA, SQIVND (reference sequence). CDR3 loop: CASSATGAANYGYTF. In DNA, the CDR3 is TGTGCCAGTAGTGCAACAGGCGCCGCTAACTATGGCTACACCTTC.

The rearrangement joins TRBV7-2 to TRBJ1-2; D ambiguous. This CDR3 is built from 15 residues. The germline V gene encodes CDR1 SGHTA and CDR2 FQGNSA. Trimming left V 1 base short and J 5 bases short, with 14 bases between. CDR3 region: CASSLGGKGLYGYTF. The CDR3 DNA reads as TGTGCCAGCAGCTTAGGCGGCAAAGGGCTGTATGGCTACACCTTC.

This clonotype was picked up many times. V usage is TRBV20-1 and J usage is TRBJ2-5; D perhaps matches TRBD2 (5 bases). V shed 1 base and J shed 2 bases, with 14 bases lying between them. CDR1 is DFQATT and CDR2 is SNEGSKA in the germline V gene (reference sequence). This CDR3 region has 15 residues. CDR3 sequence (DNA): TGCAGTGCTAGAGTCTCGGGAACAGCTCAAGAGACCCAGTACTTC. This gives the protein CSARVSGTAQETQYF.

CDR3 amino acids: CASSYSSGALNEQYF. Here the CDR3 DNA reads TGTGCCAGCAGTTACTCTTCCGGGGCGTTAAACGAGCAGTACTTC. The chain is built from TRBV6-5 and TRBJ2-7; D tentatively reads TRBD1 or TRBD2 (5 bases each). CDR3 length: 15 residues. Germline V gene sequence: CDR1 MNHEY, CDR2 SVGAGI. Between the trimmed V and J ends, which lost 0 bases and 5 bases, there was a span of 14 bases.

J is TRBJ2-5 and V is TRBV20-1; 7 bases line up with TRBD2. CDR3 length: 10 amino acids. CDR1 is DFQATT and CDR2 is SNEGSKA in the germline V gene (reference sequence). Trimming removed 5 bases from V and 13 bases from J; junction bases left unmatched: 7. In DNA, the CDR3 is TGCAGTGCTCAGAAGGGACTAAGGTACTTC. Amino acids: CSAQKGLRYF.

This clonotype was seen repeatedly, ten times or more. The chain links TRBV6-5 to TRBJ1-1; D might be TRBD1 (5 bases). Germline V gives CDR1 MNHEY, CDR2 SVGAGI. The V and J ends lost 8 bases and 2 bases respectively, with 9 bases between them. This CDR3 has 12 residues. The CDR3 protein is CASGTGNTEAFF. The CDR3 DNA sequence: TGTGCCAGCGGAACAGGAAACACTGAAGCTTTCTTT.